These T cell receptor beta chains were read from a single sample in a study of graft-versus-host responses after intestinal transplantation. Their antigens remain unidentified. The repertoire was sequenced with immunoSEQ multiplex PCR; TCRdb's copy has only in-frame clones and lacks some. The profile shows about 64,000 clones, roughly nine tenths of them singletons. Material: unstimulated CD8+ T cells sorted from spleen or lymph node cells, obtained before transplant. The source of these receptors is a human donor who was the organ donor for an intestinal transplant. The CDR3 runs from the conserved cysteine through the conserved F or W. A D gene is named only where the DNA matches it firmly. Not all rows give a size; the values are once, few, many and, for expanded clones, a class.

clone size	V gene	J gene	D gene	CDR3 DNA	CDR3 protein
NA	TRBV7-3	TRBJ2-5	NA	TGTGCCAGCAGCTTGGTCGGGACACCCCAAGAGACCCAGTACTTC	CASSLVGTPQETQYF
NA	TRBV28	TRBJ2-7	TRBD2	TGTGCCAGCAGTTTGACTAGCGGGAGTCGCGAGCAGTACTTC	CASSLTSGSREQYF
NA	TRBV10-3	TRBJ2-3	TRBD2	TGTGCCATCAGTGGGGCTAGCGGGAGCACAGATACGCAGTATTTT	CAISGASGSTDTQYF
NA	TRBV7-2	TRBJ2-7	TRBD1	TGTGCCAGCAGCCAAAGTTCTCTAGACAGGGGGGACTACGAGCAGTACTTC	CASSQSSLDRGDYEQYF
NA	TRBV7-8	TRBJ2-7	NA	TGTGCCAGCAGCTTAGCGCTTCTCCCTTGGGGCAGCTTCTACGAGCAGTACTTC	CASSLALLPWGSFYEQYF
NA	TRBV5-1	TRBJ2-7	NA	TGCGCCAGCAGCTGGGGCGGGACAGAGAGCTCCTACGAGCAGTACTTC	CASSWGGTESSYEQYF
NA	TRBV19	TRBJ2-1	TRBD2	TGTGCCAGTAGTTTTAGCGGGAGTTCTTACAATGAGCAGTTCTTC	CASSFSGSSYNEQFF
NA	TRBV27	TRBJ2-7	NA	TGTGCCAGCAGTTTATCGCGGGGGCAGGGAGGGAGAATGGGCGAGCAGTACTTC	CASSLSRGQGGRMGEQYF
NA	TRBV7-9	TRBJ1-1	TRBD1	TGTGCCAGCAGCAATGACAGGGGGAGCACTGAAGCTTTCTTT	CASSNDRGSTEAFF
NA	TRBV19	TRBJ1-1	NA	TGTGCCAGTAGTCTATTATCCCCTAGGTTCACTGAAGCTTTCTTT	CASSLLSPRFTEAFF
NA	TRBV23-1	TRBJ1-4	TRBD1	TGCGCCAGCAGTCAATCGGGGACAGGGTTGGGGGAAAAACTGTTTTTT	CASSQSGTGLGEKLFF
NA	TRBV6-6	TRBJ2-7	NA	TGTGCCAGCAGTCTTTCGGTAACAGGGTGGTTCTACGAGCAGTACTTC	CASSLSVTGWFYEQYF
NA	TRBV7-9	TRBJ2-7	NA	TGTGCCAGCAGCTTAAACTTTTTCCACGAGCAGTACTTC	CASSLNFFHEQYF
NA	TRBV28	TRBJ2-1	NA	TGTGCCAGCAGTCCCACTAGAATCTCCTACAATGAGCAGTTCTTC	CASSPTRISYNEQFF
NA	TRBV25-1	TRBJ1-2	TRBD1	TGTGCCAGCAGTGAGGAGCGACAGGGCCTGACCAACTATGGCTACACCTTC	CASSEERQGLTNYGYTF
NA	TRBV28	TRBJ1-5	TRBD1	TGTGCCAGCAGTTTCCCACCGACAGGGGTTGAGTATAGCAATCAGCCCCAGCATTTT	CASSFPPTGVEYSNQPQHF
NA	TRBV5-1	TRBJ2-3	NA	TGCGCCAGCAGCTCCAGGGGGGTGGTCGCAGATACGCAGTATTTT	CASSSRGVVADTQYF
NA	TRBV9	TRBJ1-1	TRBD1	TGTGCCAGCAGCTCAAGGACAGGGGCTGAAGCTTTCTTT	CASSSRTGAEAFF
NA	TRBV9	TRBJ2-1	TRBD2	TGTGCCAGCAGCGCTCGGACTAGCGGGAGTTCCTACAATGAGCAGTTCTTC	CASSARTSGSSYNEQFF
NA	TRBV5-1	TRBJ2-3	NA	TGCGCCAGCAGCTTTGAGGGAAGCACAGATACGCAGTATTTT	CASSFEGSTDTQYF
NA	TRBV19	TRBJ2-7	TRBD2	TGTGCCAGTAGTAGTAGCGGGCCATACGAGCAGTACTTC	CASSSSGPYEQYF
NA	TRBV9	TRBJ1-1	NA	TGTGCCAGCAGCGCGGGGGAAACTGAAGCTTTCTTT	CASSAGETEAFF
NA	TRBV5-5	TRBJ2-7	TRBD1	TGTGCCAGCAGCCCTAACAGGGGTCGTACCCCCTACGAGCAGTACTTC	CASSPNRGRTPYEQYF
NA	TRBV7-8	TRBJ1-1	NA	TGTGCCAGCAGCTTAACAGTCCAATTATGGATGAACACTGAAGCTTTCTTT	CASSLTVQLWMNTEAFF
NA	TRBV7-3	TRBJ1-2	NA	TGTGCCAGCAGCCCGGGGGGGGGCCGAGGCTACACCTTC	CASSPGGGRGYTF
few	TRBV5-6	TRBJ1-2	NA	TGTGCCAGCAGCAACTTTTATGGGGGACATAGCTATGGCTACACCTTC	CASSNFYGGHSYGYTF
NA	TRBV29-1	TRBJ1-4	NA	TGCAGCGTCGTCAGGGGAAATGAAAAACTGTTTTTT	CSVVRGNEKLFF
NA	TRBV7-9	TRBJ2-7	NA	TGTGCCAGCATTGGTGGGGCCTCCTACGAGCAGTACTTC	CASIGGASYEQYF
NA	TRBV5-6	TRBJ2-1	TRBD1	TGTGCCAGCAACTACAGGGGAGTCTCCCAATATGAGCAGTTCTTC	CASNYRGVSQYEQFF
NA	TRBV12-1	TRBJ1-1	NA	TGTGCCAGCAGCTTTGCGCTTAGTGGCAGGGTAAGCTTGGAGAACACTGAAGCTTTCTTT	CASSFALSGRVSLENTEAFF
NA	TRBV28	TRBJ1-5	NA	TGTGCCACACAAAGATGGAGAAATCAGCCCCAGCATTTT	CATQRWRNQPQHF
NA	TRBV30	TRBJ2-7	NA	TGTGCCTGGAGTCCACAGGGATACGAGCAGTACTTC	CAWSPQGYEQYF
NA	TRBV9	TRBJ2-1	TRBD2	TGTGCCAGCAGCTCATCCGGGACTACCTACAATGAGCAGTTCTTC	CASSSSGTTYNEQFF
NA	TRBV9	TRBJ2-2	TRBD2	TGTGCCAGCAGCCCGTATAGGACTAGCGGGAGGGCGAACACCGGGGAGCTGTTTTTT	CASSPYRTSGRANTGELFF
NA	TRBV7-2	TRBJ2-3	NA	TGTGCCAGCAGACGAACAGGGATTAAAGATACGCAGTATTTT	CASRRTGIKDTQYF
few	TRBV29-1	TRBJ1-1	NA	TGCAGCGTTGAATACGGGGAAAGGATAGCTGAAGCTTTCTTT	CSVEYGERIAEAFF
NA	TRBV7-9	TRBJ2-1	TRBD2	TGTGCCAGCAGCCAAGCGGGAGTCTACTACAATGAGCAGTTCTTC	CASSQAGVYYNEQFF
few	TRBV5-6	TRBJ2-5	TRBD1	TGTGCCAGCAGCTCGAGAAACAGGGGAGAGACCCAGTACTTC	CASSSRNRGETQYF
NA	TRBV27	TRBJ1-1	NA	TGTGCCAGCACTCCGGGACATAAACTGTTCACTGAAGCTTTCTTT	CASTPGHKLFTEAFF
NA	TRBV10-3	TRBJ2-7	TRBD2	TGTGCCATCAGTGAGTCGCCCCAGGGAAGCGGGGGGTACGAGCAGTACTTC	CAISESPQGSGGYEQYF
once	TRBV28	TRBJ2-7	TRBD2	TGTGCCAGCAGTTTACGTGGGACTAGCATATTTTACGAGCAGTACTTC	CASSLRGTSIFYEQYF
NA	TRBV28	TRBJ1-1	TRBD1	TGTGCCAGCAGCCGTGACCCAGGGGGTTTGAACACTGAAGCTTTCTTT	CASSRDPGGLNTEAFF
NA	TRBV28	TRBJ2-7	NA	TGTGCCAGCAGTTTAAGCAGGGGCAGCTACGAGCAGTACTTC	CASSLSRGSYEQYF
NA	TRBV4-2	TRBJ2-5	NA	TGTGCCAGCAGCCAAAACTTCCCAGCGGAGACCCAGTACTTC	CASSQNFPAETQYF
NA	TRBV28	TRBJ1-2	NA	TGTGCCAGCAGTTTCGACGGAACAGCTAACTATGGCTACACCTTC	CASSFDGTANYGYTF
once	TRBV4-2	TRBJ2-7	NA	TGTGCCAGCAGCCAAGAGGTAGGGAGCTCCTACGAGCAGTACTTC	CASSQEVGSSYEQYF
NA	TRBV19	TRBJ2-7	TRBD2	TGTGCCAGTAGTTTCCCGGGAGGACTAGCGGGAACCTACGAGCAGTACTTC	CASSFPGGLAGTYEQYF
NA	TRBV11-2	TRBJ1-5	NA	TGTGCCAGCAGCCGGGGGAGCGGGCAGCCCCAGCATTTT	CASSRGSGQPQHF